These T cell receptor beta chains were read from a single sample in a study of T cell changes during pregnancy in multiple sclerosis. Assay used: immunoSEQ multiplex PCR; TCRdb lists only in-frame clones, some missing. This table holds 80,000 to 95,000 clones, 90% to 95% found once. This material consisted of peripheral blood, taken in the second trimester of pregnancy. The source of these receptors is a female donor with multiple sclerosis, enrolled in a pregnancy study. CDR3s include the opening cysteine and the closing phenylalanine or tryptophan. A D gene is named only where the DNA matches it firmly. Only part of the rows carry a size: once, few, many, or a class if the clone is expanded.

j_call v_call d_call clone_size cdr3_aa cdr3_nt
TRBJ1-1 TRBV5-6 TRBD1 once CASSLDRGRLNTEAFF TGTGCCAGCAGCTTGGACAGGGGGCGCTTGAACACTGAAGCTTTCTTT
TRBJ1-2 TRBV5-8 NA NA CASSLGQVPPYGYTF TGTGCCAGCAGCTTGGGACAGGTCCCCCCCTATGGCTACACCTTC
TRBJ2-1 TRBV14 TRBD2 NA CASSHAEREGYPEQFF TGTGCCAGCAGCCATGCCGAGCGGGAGGGGTACCCTGAGCAGTTCTTC
TRBJ2-7 TRBV6-1 TRBD1 NA CASSVGQGAYEQYF TGTGCCAGCAGCGTGGGACAGGGCGCCTACGAGCAGTACTTC
TRBJ2-7 TRBV19 TRBD1 once CASSPGTGSYEQYF TGTGCCAGTAGCCCCGGGACAGGATCGTACGAGCAGTACTTC
TRBJ2-3 TRBV30 NA NA CAWRGVMRTDTQYF TGTGCCTGGAGAGGGGTAATGCGCACAGATACGCAGTATTTT
TRBJ1-1 TRBV4-1 NA NA CASSSQEKATEAFF TGCGCCAGCAGCTCACAGGAGAAAGCCACTGAAGCTTTCTTT
TRBJ2-7 TRBV28 TRBD1 NA CASRSVAGGTYEQYF TGTGCCTCCCGCTCGGTGGCAGGGGGCACCTACGAGCAGTACTTC
TRBJ1-1 TRBV2 NA NA CASSTTLGGSMNTEAFF TGTGCCAGCAGCACGACCTTAGGGGGATCCATGAACACTGAAGCTTTCTTT
TRBJ2-1 TRBV7-3 NA NA CASSPSKGEQFF TGTGCCAGCAGCCCATCGAAGGGGGAGCAGTTCTTC
TRBJ1-2 TRBV2 TRBD1 NA CATQDRGRGYTF TGTGCCACCCAAGACAGGGGGCGAGGCTACACCTTC
TRBJ2-1 TRBV27 TRBD2 once CASSSPREYYNEQFF TGTGCCAGCAGTTCGCCGCGGGAGTACTACAATGAGCAGTTCTTC
TRBJ2-3 TRBV6-1 TRBD1 NA CASRTGTGSTDTQYF TGTGCCAGCAGGACCGGGACAGGCAGCACAGATACGCAGTATTTT
TRBJ2-1 TRBV2 TRBD2 NA CASEAGVPYNEQFF TGTGCCAGCGAAGCGGGAGTCCCCTACAATGAGCAGTTCTTC
TRBJ2-7 TRBV5-4 NA NA CASSRTGSSYEQYF TGTGCCAGCAGCCGTACAGGGAGCTCCTACGAGCAGTACTTC
TRBJ2-1 TRBV15 TRBD2 NA CATSRTSGPDEQFF TGTGCCACCAGCAGGACTAGCGGGCCGGATGAGCAGTTCTTC
TRBJ1-3 TRBV4-2 NA NA CASSQDSPGFSGNTIYF TGTGCCAGCAGCCAAGATTCCCCAGGGTTCTCTGGAAACACCATATATTTT
TRBJ2-5 TRBV7-7 TRBD2 NA CASSSSGRSETQYF TGTGCCAGCAGCTCTAGCGGGAGATCAGAGACCCAGTACTTC
TRBJ2-7 TRBV4-3 TRBD2 NA CASSQDLTSGGYEQYF TGCGCCAGCAGCCAAGATCTGACTAGCGGAGGCTACGAGCAGTACTTC
TRBJ2-1 TRBV5-6 TRBD2 NA CASSSGLANHEQFF TGTGCCAGCAGCTCGGGACTAGCAAATCATGAGCAGTTCTTC
TRBJ2-1 TRBV6-1 NA NA CASSPTGLSYNEQFF TGTGCCAGCAGTCCAACAGGGCTATCCTACAATGAGCAGTTCTTC
TRBJ2-2 TRBV30 NA once CAWSERVNTGELFF TGTGCCTGGAGCGAACGGGTAAACACCGGGGAGCTGTTTTTT
TRBJ1-1 TRBV19 NA NA CASSIPRTAGGTEAFF TGTGCCAGTAGTATCCCCCGGACAGCCGGAGGCACTGAAGCTTTCTTT
TRBJ2-7 TRBV2 TRBD2 NA CASSSGGLAGTYEQYF TGTGCCAGCAGCTCTGGGGGACTAGCGGGGACCTACGAGCAGTACTTC
TRBJ1-2 TRBV21-1 NA NA CASSKRPGQGWGVWNYGYTF TGTGCCAGCAGCAAAAGGCCGGGACAGGGCTGGGGGGTATGGAACTATGGCTACACCTTC
TRBJ2-1 TRBV9 TRBD2 once CASSVDLAGGHNEQFF TGTGCCAGCAGCGTAGATCTAGCGGGAGGGCACAATGAGCAGTTCTTC
TRBJ2-5 TRBV11-2 TRBD1 NA CASSSTGQIRNETQYF TGTGCCAGCAGCTCGACGGGACAGATCCGGAACGAGACCCAGTACTTC
TRBJ2-7 TRBV5-1 NA NA CASSLGFSEIYEQYF TGCGCCAGCAGCTTGGGTTTTAGCGAAATCTACGAGCAGTACTTC
TRBJ1-1 TRBV5-5 TRBD1 NA CASSDQGAKGKAFF TGTGCCAGCAGTGACCAGGGGGCGAAAGGTAAAGCTTTCTTT